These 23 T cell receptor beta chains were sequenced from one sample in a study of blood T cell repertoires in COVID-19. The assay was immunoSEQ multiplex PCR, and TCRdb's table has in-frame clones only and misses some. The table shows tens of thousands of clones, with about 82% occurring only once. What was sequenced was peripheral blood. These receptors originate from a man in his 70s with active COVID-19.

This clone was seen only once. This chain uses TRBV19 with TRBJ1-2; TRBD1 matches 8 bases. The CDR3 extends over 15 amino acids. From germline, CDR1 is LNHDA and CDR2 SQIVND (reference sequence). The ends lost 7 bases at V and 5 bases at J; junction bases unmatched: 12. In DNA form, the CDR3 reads TGTGCCAGTACCAACCCCCCCCAGGGGGCTTATGGCTACACCTTC. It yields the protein CASTNPPQGAYGYTF.

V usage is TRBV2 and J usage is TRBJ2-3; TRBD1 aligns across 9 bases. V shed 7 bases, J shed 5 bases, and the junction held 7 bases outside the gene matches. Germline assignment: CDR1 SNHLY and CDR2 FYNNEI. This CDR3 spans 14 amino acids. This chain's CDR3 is CASTRGQGIDTQYF. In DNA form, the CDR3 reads TGTGCCAGCACCCGGGGACAGGGAATAGATACGCAGTATTTT. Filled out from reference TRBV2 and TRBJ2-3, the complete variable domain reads EPEVTQTPSHQVTQMGQEVILRCVPISNHLYFYWYRQILGQKVEFLVSFYNNEISEKSEIFDDQFSVERPDGSNFTLKIRSTKLEDSAMYFCASTRGQGIDTQYFGPGTRLTVL.

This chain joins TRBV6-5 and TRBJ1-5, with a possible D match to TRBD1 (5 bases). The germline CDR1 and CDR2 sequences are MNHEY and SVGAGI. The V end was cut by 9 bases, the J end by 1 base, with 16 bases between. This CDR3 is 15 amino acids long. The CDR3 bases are TGTGCCAGTTCACCGGAGGGGCCAAGCAATCAGCCCCAGCATTTT. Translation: CASSPEGPSNQPQHF.

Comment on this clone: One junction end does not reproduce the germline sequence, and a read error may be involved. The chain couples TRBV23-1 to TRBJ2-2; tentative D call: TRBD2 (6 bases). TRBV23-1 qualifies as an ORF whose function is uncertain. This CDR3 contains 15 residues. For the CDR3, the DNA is TGCGCCAACAGTCTTGGGACGGAGGGCACCGGGGAGCTGTTTTTT. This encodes CANSLGTEGTGELFF.

This chain's CDR3 is CASSDEASGANVLTF. CDR3 DNA: TGTGCCAGCAGTGACGAGGCCTCTGGGGCCAACGTCCTGACTTTC. This chain connects TRBV6-1 to TRBJ2-6, with unresolved D. V gave up 3 bases and J gave up 0 bases, with 6 bases separating them. The CDR3 runs to 15 residues. Germline V gene lookup returns CDR1 MNHNS and CDR2 SASEGT.

This chain's CDR3 is CASSLRGEQPQHF. CDR3 bases: TGTGCCAGCAGTTTACGGGGTGAGCAGCCCCAGCATTTT. The V gene is TRBV12-3 or TRBV12-4, the J gene TRBJ1-5; D gene uncertain. Trimming cost V 2 bases and J 7 bases, with 9 bases left between them. This CDR3 is built from 13 residues.

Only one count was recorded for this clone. The CDR3 sequence is CASSIGTGKTYEQYF. In nucleotides, the CDR3 is TGTGCCAGTAGTATAGGGACAGGTAAAACCTACGAGCAGTACTTC. The genes are TRBV19 and TRBJ2-7; 7 nucleotides align to TRBD1. The CDR3 has 15 amino acids. Germline-derived CDR1 and CDR2 are LNHDA and SQIVND (reference sequence). V lost 1 base, J lost 2 bases, and 5 bases stayed unmatched.

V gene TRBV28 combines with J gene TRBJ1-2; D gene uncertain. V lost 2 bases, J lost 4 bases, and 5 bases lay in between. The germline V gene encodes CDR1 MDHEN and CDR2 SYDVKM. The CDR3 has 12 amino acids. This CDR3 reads CASSLPFYGYTF. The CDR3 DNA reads TGTGCCAGCAGTTTACCTTTCTATGGCTACACCTTC.

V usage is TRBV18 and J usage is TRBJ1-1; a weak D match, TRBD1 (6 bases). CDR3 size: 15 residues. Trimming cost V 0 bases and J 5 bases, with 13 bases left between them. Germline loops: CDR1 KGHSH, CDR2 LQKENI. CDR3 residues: CASSPPGGPGTEAFF. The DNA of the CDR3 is TGTGCCAGCTCACCACCCGGGGGGCCGGGGACTGAAGCTTTCTTT.

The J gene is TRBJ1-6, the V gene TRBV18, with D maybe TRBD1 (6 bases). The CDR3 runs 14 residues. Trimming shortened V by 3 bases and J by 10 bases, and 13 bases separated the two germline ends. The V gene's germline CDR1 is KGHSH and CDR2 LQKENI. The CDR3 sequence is CASSPKQGISPLHF. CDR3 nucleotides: TGTGCCAGCTCACCTAAACAGGGTATCTCACCCCTCCACTTT. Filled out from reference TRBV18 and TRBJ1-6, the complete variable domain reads NAGVMQNPRHLVRRRGQEARLRCSPMKGHSHVYWYRQLPEEGLKFMVYLQKENIIDESGMPKERFSAEFPKEGPSILRIQQVVRGDSAAYFCASSPKQGISPLHFGNGTRLTVT.

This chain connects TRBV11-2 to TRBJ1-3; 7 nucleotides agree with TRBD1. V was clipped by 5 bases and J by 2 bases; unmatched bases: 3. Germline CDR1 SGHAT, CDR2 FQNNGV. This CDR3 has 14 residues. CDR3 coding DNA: TGTGCCAGCAGCCCAGGGGGGACTGGAAACACCATATATTTT. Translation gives CASSPGGTGNTIYF.

CDR3 in DNA: TGTGCCAGCAGTTACACCGCAAGGACAGGGTTTAGCAATCAGCCCCAGCATTTT. This encodes CASSYTARTGFSNQPQHF. The chain joins TRBV6-2 or TRBV6-3 to TRBJ1-5; 8 bases match TRBD1. Germline V CDR1 and CDR2: MNHEY, SVGEGT. V shed 2 bases, J shed 0 bases, and the junction held 9 bases outside the gene matches. The CDR3 totals 18 residues.

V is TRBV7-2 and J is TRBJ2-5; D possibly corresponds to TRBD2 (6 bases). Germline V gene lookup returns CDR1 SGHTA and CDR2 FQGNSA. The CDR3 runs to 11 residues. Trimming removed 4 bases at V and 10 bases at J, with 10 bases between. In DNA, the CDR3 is TGTGCCAGCAGCTCCCCGGGAGTCCAGTACTTC. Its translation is CASSSPGVQYF. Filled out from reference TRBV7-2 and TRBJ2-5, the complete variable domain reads GAGVSQSPSNKVTEKGKDVELRCDPISGHTALYWYRQSLGQGLEFLIYFQGNSAPDKSGLPSDRFSAERTGGSVSTLTIQRTQQEDSAVYLCASSSPGVQYFGPGTRLLVL.

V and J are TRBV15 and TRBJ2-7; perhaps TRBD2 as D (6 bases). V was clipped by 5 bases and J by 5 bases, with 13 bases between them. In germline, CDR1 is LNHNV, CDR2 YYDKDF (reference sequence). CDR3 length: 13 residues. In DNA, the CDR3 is TGTGCCACCAGCTTTACGGGAGCCCACGAGCAGTACTTC. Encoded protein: CATSFTGAHEQYF.

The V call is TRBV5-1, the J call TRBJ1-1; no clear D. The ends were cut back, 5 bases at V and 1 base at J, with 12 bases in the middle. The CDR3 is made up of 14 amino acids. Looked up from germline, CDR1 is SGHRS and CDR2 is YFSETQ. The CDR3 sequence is CASRPRVGNTEAFF. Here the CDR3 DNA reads TGCGCCAGCAGACCCCGGGTGGGGAACACTGAAGCTTTCTTT.

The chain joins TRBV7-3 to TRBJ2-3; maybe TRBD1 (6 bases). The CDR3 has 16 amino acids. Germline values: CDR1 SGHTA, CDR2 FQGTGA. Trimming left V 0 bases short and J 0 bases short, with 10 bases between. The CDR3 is CASSLTRGGSTDTQYF. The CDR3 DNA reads TGTGCCAGCAGCTTAACCAGGGGTGGAAGCACAGATACGCAGTATTTT. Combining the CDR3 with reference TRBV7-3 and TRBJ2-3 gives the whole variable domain GAGVSQTPSNKVTEKGKYVELRCDPISGHTALYWYRQSLGQGPEFLIYFQGTGAADDSGLPNDRFFAVRPEGSVSTLKIQRTERGDSAVYLCASSLTRGGSTDTQYFGPGTRLTVL.

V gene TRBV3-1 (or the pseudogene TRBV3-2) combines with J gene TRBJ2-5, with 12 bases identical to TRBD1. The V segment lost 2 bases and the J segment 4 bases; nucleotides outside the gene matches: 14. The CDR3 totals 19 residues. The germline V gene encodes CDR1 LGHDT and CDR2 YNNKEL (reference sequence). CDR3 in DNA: TGTGCCAGCAGCCAATCGTCCGGTGGGGACAGGGGGCGGCGAGAGACCCAGTACTTC. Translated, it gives CASSQSSGGDRGRRETQYF.

The CDR3 loop is CASSTRQTGGYTF. CDR3 DNA sequence: TGTGCCAGCAGTACACGACAGACAGGCGGCTACACCTTC. The rearrangement joins TRBV2 to TRBJ1-2; possible D gene TRBD1, 6 bases. This CDR3 region has 13 residues. The V and J ends lost 5 bases and 8 bases respectively, with 15 bases between them. Germline V gene sequence: CDR1 SNHLY, CDR2 FYNNEI.

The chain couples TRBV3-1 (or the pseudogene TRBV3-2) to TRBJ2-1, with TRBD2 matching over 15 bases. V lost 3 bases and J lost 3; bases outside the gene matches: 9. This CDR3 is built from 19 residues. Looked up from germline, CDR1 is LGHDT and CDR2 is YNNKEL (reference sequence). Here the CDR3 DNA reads TGTGCCAGCAGCCATCATGGGACTAGCGGGGGGTCGATCTACAATGAGCAGTTCTTC. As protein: CASSHHGTSGGSIYNEQFF.

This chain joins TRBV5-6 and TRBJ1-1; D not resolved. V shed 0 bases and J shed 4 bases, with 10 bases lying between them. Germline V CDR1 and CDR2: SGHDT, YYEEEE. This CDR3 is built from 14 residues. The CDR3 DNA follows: TGTGCCAGCAGCTTGGGGGTGGGGAGCACTGAAGCTTTCTTT. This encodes CASSLGVGSTEAFF.

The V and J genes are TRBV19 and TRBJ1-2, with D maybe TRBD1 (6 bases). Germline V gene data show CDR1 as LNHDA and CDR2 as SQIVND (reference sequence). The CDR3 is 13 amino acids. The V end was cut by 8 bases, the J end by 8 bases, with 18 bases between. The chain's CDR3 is CASSRDRTGGYTF. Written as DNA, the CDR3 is TGTGCCAGTTCCAGGGACCGCACAGGGGGCTACACCTTC.

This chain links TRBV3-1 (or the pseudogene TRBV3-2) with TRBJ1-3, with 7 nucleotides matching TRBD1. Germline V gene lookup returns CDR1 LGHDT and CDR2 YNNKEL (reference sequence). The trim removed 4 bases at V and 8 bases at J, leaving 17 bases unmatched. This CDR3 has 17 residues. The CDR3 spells CASSPEEGAVVADTIYF. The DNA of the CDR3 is TGTGCCAGCAGCCCGGAGGAGGGGGCTGTCGTTGCGGACACCATATATTTT.

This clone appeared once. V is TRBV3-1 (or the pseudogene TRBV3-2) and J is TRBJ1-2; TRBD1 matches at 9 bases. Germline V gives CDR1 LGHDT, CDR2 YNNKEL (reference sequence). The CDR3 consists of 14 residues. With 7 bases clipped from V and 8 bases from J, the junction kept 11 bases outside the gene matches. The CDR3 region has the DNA TGTGCCAGCACCCAGGGACAGGGCCTGCGGGGCTACACCTTC. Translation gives CASTQGQGLRGYTF.